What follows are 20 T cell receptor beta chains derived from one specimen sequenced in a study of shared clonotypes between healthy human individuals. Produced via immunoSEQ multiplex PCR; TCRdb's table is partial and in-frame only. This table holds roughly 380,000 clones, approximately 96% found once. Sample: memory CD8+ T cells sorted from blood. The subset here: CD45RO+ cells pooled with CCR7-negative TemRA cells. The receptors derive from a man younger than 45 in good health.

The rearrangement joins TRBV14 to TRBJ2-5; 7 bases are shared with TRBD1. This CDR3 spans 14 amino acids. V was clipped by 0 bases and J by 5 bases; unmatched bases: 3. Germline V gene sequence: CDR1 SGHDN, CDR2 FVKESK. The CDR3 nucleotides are TGTGCCAGCAGCCAAGATTGGGGACAGGAGACCCAGTACTTC. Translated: CASSQDWGQETQYF.

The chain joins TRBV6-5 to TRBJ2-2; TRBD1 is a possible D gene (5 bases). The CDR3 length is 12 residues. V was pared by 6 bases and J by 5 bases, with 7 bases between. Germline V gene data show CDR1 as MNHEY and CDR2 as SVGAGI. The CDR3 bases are TGTGCCAGCAGGAGACAGACCGGGGAGCTGTTTTTT. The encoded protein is CASRRQTGELFF.

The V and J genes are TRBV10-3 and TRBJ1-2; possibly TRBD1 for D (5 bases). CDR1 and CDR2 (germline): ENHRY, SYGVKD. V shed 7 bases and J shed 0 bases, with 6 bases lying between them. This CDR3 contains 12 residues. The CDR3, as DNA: TGTGCCATCAAGGGACCTAACTATGGCTACACCTTC. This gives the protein CAIKGPNYGYTF.

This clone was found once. The CDR3, as DNA: TGTGCCAGCAGCCAAGATCTAATCGAGCAGTACTTC. This translates into CASSQDLIEQYF. This chain uses TRBV4-2 with TRBJ2-7; unclear D gene. CDR1 and CDR2 (germline): LGHNA, YNFKEQ. The V and J ends lost 0 bases and 6 bases respectively, with 6 bases between them. The length of the CDR3 is 12 residues.

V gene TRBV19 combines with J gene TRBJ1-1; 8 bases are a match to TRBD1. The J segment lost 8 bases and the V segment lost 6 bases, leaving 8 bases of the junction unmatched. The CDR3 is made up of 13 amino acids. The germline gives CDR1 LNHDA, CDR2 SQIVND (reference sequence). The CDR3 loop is CASRKASGGEAFF. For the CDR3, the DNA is TGTGCCAGTAGAAAGGCCTCAGGGGGCGAAGCTTTCTTT. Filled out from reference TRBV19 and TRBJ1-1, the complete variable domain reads DGGITQSPKYLFRKEGQNVTLSCEQNLNHDAMYWYRQDPGQGLRLIYYSQIVNDFQKGDIAEGYSVSREKKESFPLTVTSAQKNPTAFYLCASRKASGGEAFFGQGTRLTVV.

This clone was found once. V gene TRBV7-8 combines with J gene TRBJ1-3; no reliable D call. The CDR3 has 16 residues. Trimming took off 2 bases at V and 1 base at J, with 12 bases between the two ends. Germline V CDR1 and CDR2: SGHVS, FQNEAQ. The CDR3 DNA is TGTGCCAGCAGCTTATTGTACAGAGAATCTGGAAACACCATATATTTT. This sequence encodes CASSLLYRESGNTIYF.

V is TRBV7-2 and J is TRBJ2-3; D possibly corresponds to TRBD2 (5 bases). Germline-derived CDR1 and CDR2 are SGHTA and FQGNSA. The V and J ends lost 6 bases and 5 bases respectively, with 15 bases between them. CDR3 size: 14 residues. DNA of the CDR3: TGTGCCAGCAGACCAGACTACCAACGAGATACGCAGTATTTT. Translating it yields CASRPDYQRDTQYF.

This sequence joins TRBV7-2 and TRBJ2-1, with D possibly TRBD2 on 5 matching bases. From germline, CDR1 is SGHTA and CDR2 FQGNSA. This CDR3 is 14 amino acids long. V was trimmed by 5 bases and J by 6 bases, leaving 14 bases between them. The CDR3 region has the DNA TGTGCCAGCAGCACCGAGGGCTCATCCAATGAGCAGTTCTTC. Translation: CASSTEGSSNEQFF. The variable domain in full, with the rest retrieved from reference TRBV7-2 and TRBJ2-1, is GAGVSQSPSNKVTEKGKDVELRCDPISGHTALYWYRQSLGQGLEFLIYFQGNSAPDKSGLPSDRFSAERTGGSVSTLTIQRTQQEDSAVYLCASSTEGSSNEQFFGPGTRLTVL.

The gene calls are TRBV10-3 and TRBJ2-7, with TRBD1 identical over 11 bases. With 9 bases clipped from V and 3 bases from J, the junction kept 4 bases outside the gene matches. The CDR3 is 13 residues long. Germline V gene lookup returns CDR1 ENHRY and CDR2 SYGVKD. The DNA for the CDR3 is TGTGCCATAGCCGGGACAGGGGGCTACGAGCAGTACTTC. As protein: CAIAGTGGYEQYF.

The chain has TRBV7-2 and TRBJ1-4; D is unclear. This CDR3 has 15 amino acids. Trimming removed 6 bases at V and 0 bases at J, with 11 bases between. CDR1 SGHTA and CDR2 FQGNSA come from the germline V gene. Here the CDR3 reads CASSQKFATNEKLFF. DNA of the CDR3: TGTGCCAGCAGTCAAAAGTTCGCAACTAATGAAAAACTGTTTTTT.

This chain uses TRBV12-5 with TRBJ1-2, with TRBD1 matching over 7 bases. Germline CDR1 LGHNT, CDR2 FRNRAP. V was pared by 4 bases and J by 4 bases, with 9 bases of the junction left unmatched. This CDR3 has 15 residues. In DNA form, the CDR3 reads TGTGCTAGTGGTTGGGGACGACAGGGAACCTATGGCTACACCTTC. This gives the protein CASGWGRQGTYGYTF.

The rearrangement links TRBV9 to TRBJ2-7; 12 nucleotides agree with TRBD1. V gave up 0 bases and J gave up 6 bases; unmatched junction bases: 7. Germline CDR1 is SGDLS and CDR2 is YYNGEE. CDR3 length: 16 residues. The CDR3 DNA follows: TGTGCCAGCAGCGTAGGGTGGGGACAGGGGGCAGGCGAGCAGTACTTC. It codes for CASSVGWGQGAGEQYF.

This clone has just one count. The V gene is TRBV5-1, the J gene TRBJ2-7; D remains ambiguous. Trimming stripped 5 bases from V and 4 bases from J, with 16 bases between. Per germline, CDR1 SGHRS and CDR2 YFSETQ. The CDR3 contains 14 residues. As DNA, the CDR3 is TGCGCCAGCAGAAGGTCTGTTGACCTTTACGAGCAGTACTTC. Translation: CASRRSVDLYEQYF.

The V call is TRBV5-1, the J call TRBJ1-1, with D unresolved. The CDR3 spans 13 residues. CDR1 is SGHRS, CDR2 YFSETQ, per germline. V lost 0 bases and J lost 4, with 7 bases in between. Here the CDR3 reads CASSLDAGTEAFF. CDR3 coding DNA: TGCGCCAGCAGCTTGGATGCGGGCACTGAAGCTTTCTTT.

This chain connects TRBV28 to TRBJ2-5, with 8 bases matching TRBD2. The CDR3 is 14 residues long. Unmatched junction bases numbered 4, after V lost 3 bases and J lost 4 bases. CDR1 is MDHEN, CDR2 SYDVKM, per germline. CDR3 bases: TGTGCCAGCAGTTTTTTGCGGGGGGCAGAGACCCAGTACTTC. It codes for CASSFLRGAETQYF.

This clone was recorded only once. The CDR3 coding sequence is TGTGCCAGCAGTTTATCTTGGCTCTCCTACGAGCAGTACTTC. Translating gives CASSLSWLSYEQYF. The chain employs TRBV28 and TRBJ2-7; the D is unclear. The CDR3 spans 14 residues. Germline CDR1 is MDHEN and CDR2 is SYDVKM. The germline V and J ends were trimmed by 1 base and 0 bases, with 7 bases remaining between them. The full variable domain, with the rest looked up from reference TRBV28 and TRBJ2-7, is DVKVTQSSRYLVKRTGEKVFLECVQDMDHENMFWYRQDPGLGLRLIYFSYDVKMKEKGDIPEGYSVSREKKERFSLILESASTNQTSMYLCASSLSWLSYEQYFGPGTRLTVT.

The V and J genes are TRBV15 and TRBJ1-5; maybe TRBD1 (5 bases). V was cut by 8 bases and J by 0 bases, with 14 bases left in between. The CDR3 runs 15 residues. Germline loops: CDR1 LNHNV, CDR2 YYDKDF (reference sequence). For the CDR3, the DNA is TGTGCCACCCGTTCGGGGGTATATAGCAATCAGCCCCAGCATTTT. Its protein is CATRSGVYSNQPQHF.

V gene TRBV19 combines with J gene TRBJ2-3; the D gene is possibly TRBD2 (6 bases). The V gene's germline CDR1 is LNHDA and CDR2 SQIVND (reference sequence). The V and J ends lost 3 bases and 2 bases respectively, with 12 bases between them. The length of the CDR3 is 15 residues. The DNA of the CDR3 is TGTGCCAGTAGTATGAGGGAGGTAAACACAGATACGCAGTATTTT. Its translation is CASSMREVNTDTQYF.

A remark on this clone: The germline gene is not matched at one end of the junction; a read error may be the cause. The CDR3 DNA reads as TGTGCTAGCAGCCCTTCACTCAGGGGCTACAATGAGCAGTTCTTC. This codes for CASSPSLRGYNEQFF. The J gene is TRBJ2-1, the V gene TRBV7-7; a weak D match, TRBD1 (6 bases). Germline assignment: CDR1 SSHAT and CDR2 FNYEAQ (reference sequence). This CDR3 comprises 15 residues.

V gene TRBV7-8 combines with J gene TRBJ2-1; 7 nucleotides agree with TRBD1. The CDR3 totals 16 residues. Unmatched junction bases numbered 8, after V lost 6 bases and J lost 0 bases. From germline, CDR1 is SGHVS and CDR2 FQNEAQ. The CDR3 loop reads CASRPASGGSYNEQFF. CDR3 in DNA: TGTGCCAGCAGACCGGCATCAGGGGGCTCCTACAATGAGCAGTTCTTC.